This is a list of T cell receptor beta chains from one sample in a study of blood T cells in healthy people across ages. TCRdb fed the 5' RACE reads into MiXCR, producing one record per CDR3 protein. The table lists roughly 680,000 distinct CDR3 sequences, 49% of them singletons. Material: blood. The receptor source for this set is a woman aged 55-69 years in good health. Both conserved end residues are part of each CDR3.

V gene	J gene	CDR3 protein
TRBV14	TRBJ1-2	CASSRTLWGYTF
TRBV7-8	TRBJ2-5	CASSLVDRGETQYF
TRBV5-1	TRBJ2-7	CASSPDRETRYF
TRBV20-1	TRBJ1-2	CSASGRGQGGYTF
TRBV27	TRBJ2-7	CASSLTRALSYEQYF
TRBV18	TRBJ1-2	CASSEGQRGGYTF
TRBV10-3	TRBJ2-7	CATGSVDRLSYEQYF
TRBV15	TRBJ2-1	CATSRDGTAGGEQFF
TRBV20-1	TRBJ1-5	CSVLTGANQPQHF
TRBV4-1	TRBJ1-2	CASRKTGNYGYTF
TRBV5-1	TRBJ1-1	CASSPGHLIRDAFF
TRBV9	TRBJ2-3	CASSPSMGQGVTDTQYF
TRBV2	TRBJ1-1	CASMWGLNTEAFF
TRBV4-3	TRBJ1-2	CASSQDLGPFYGYTF
TRBV6-4	TRBJ2-3	CASSDSGGSTDTQYF
TRBV27	-	CASSLRGSDAYEQYF
TRBV5-1	TRBJ2-1	CASSLGGSVPNEQFF
TRBV20-1	TRBJ1-6	CSAAGTGGSPLHF
TRBV28	TRBJ1-1	CASSLKTGMAFF
TRBV4-1	TRBJ1-2	CASSQSFPGNYGYTF
TRBV7-2	TRBJ2-7	CASSVAGTAPAYEQYF
TRBV7-6	TRBJ2-5	CASRVSGGRPLQETQYF
TRBV5-1	TRBJ2-5	CASSLVPGRIETQYF
TRBV10-3	TRBJ2-5	CAISEGSQETRYF
TRBV12-3/TRBV12-4	TRBJ2-7	CASSQRTSSLRHEQYF
TRBV10-3	TRBJ2-2	CAISESDVRSSTGELFF
TRBV5-1	TRBJ2-1	CASSFASNEQFF
TRBV12-3/TRBV12-4	TRBJ2-5	CASSLSLVSETQYF
TRBV20-1	-	CSARADYSSYEQYF
TRBV28	TRBJ2-4	CASSLPLGENIQYF
TRBV5-1	TRBJ2-1	CATQELAGAYNEQFF
TRBV5-1	-	CASSLSGGIENEQYF
TRBV27	TRBJ1-2	CASSLAQGSAGYTF
TRBV20-1	TRBJ2-1	CSARTGYDNEQFF
TRBV4-3	TRBJ2-3	CASSQVLAGALTDTQYF
TRBV25-1	TRBJ2-1	CASRTDRGGYNEQFF
TRBV20-1	TRBJ2-1	CSSGEYNEQFF
TRBV27	TRBJ2-1	CASSLLTSGRVNEQFF
TRBV11-3	TRBJ2-1	CASSLGAGEGHNEQFF
TRBV29-1	TRBJ2-6	CSVDPGHTLFLSGANVLTF
TRBV7-2	TRBJ2-1	CASSLLLRDKEFF
TRBV12-3/TRBV12-4	TRBJ2-7	CASSLGTSGHEQYF
TRBV20-1	TRBJ2-1	CSARPTSGRSSYNEQFF
TRBV10-3	TRBJ2-3	CAISVTRVTSTDTQYF
TRBV11-3	TRBJ2-5	CASSSGQLAQETQYF
TRBV10-3	TRBJ2-2	CATQTSGKFGGELFF
TRBV20-1	TRBJ2-1	CSARDLSRYNEQFF
TRBV3-1	TRBJ2-1	CASSQVPGEQFF
TRBV2	TRBJ2-3	CASSGQGSLTDTQYF
TRBV7-2	TRBJ2-5	CASSLRGPETQYF
TRBV12-3/TRBV12-4	TRBJ1-4	CASSFHEKLFF
TRBV7-2	TRBJ2-5	CASSFGGRAQETQYF
TRBV29-1	TRBJ2-7	CSGLGTALGYEQYF
TRBV20-1	TRBJ2-5	CSASWPQETQYF
TRBV29-1	TRBJ2-5	CSVEVGAQETQYF
TRBV18	TRBJ2-3	CASSRRRGQGAAQLLSTDTQYF
TRBV12-3/TRBV12-4	TRBJ2-5	CASRDSGVTGDQETQYF
TRBV4-2	TRBJ2-5	CASSQSPGQGQETQYF
TRBV7-2	TRBJ2-7	CASSLGVPHEQYF